The 20 T cell receptor beta chains reported below all come from one sample, sequenced in a study of beta chain features in type 1 diabetes. All of the isolated RNA was reverse transcribed, so expressed TCRB transcripts were sequenced. Clones were sequenced by immunoSEQ multiplex PCR, and TCRdb holds only the in-frame ones, with some missing. The sample includes just over 450,000 clones, 25% to 35% of them seen just once. The sequencing input was naive CD4+ T cells from blood. These receptors all stem from a man aged 18 to 29 in good health.

The chain carries TRBV30 and TRBJ2-1, with D tentatively TRBD2 (6 bases). Germline V CDR1 and CDR2: GTSNPN, SVGIG (reference sequence). The CDR3 loop spans 12 amino acids. V was clipped by 0 bases and J by 15 bases, with 15 bases between them. The CDR3 here is CAWSVSRDWGFF. The CDR3 DNA reads TGTGCCTGGAGTGTATCCCGGGACTGGGGGTTCTTC.

This rearrangement joins TRBV4-1 to TRBJ2-4; 8 bases are shared with TRBD1. CDR1 and CDR2 (germline): MGHRA, YSYEKL. There are 15 residues in the CDR3. With V trimmed by 3 bases and J by 7 bases, 8 bases remained unmatched. The CDR3 coding sequence is TGCGCCAGCAGCCAGACCAACCGACAGGGGAACATTCAGTACTTC. Protein sequence: CASSQTNRQGNIQYF.

This clone has more than one count but fewer than ten. The chain has TRBV5-4 and TRBJ2-7; TRBD2 matches 9 bases. The V gene's germline CDR1 is SGHNT and CDR2 YYREEE (reference sequence). Trimming at V came to 0 bases and at J to 4 bases, leaving 5 bases not matched to a gene. There are 15 residues in the CDR3. The CDR3 coding sequence is TGTGCCAGCAGCTTGGTCCAGCGGGAGGCTTACGAGCAGTACTTC. Its translation is CASSLVQREAYEQYF.

The rearrangement uses TRBV7-2 and TRBJ2-1, with 7 bases lining up with TRBD2. With 6 bases clipped from V and 1 base from J, the junction kept 6 bases outside the gene matches. The CDR3 is made up of 15 amino acids. CDR1 and CDR2 from the germline V gene are SGHTA and FQGNSA. The CDR3: CASRNGRTSYNEQFF. DNA for the CDR3: TGTGCCAGCAGGAACGGGAGGACATCCTACAATGAGCAGTTCTTC.

This chain uses TRBV13 with TRBJ1-1; the D is unclear. CDR3 length equals 14 residues. Trimming took off 8 bases at V and 4 bases at J, with 17 bases between the two ends. Germline V lookup: CDR1 PRHDT, CDR2 FYEKMQ (reference sequence). CDR3 DNA sequence: TGTGCCAGCTTTGTGTTTTTGCGGGGCACTGAAGCTTTCTTT. Encoded protein: CASFVFLRGTEAFF.

This rearrangement joins TRBV30 to TRBJ1-4; TRBD1 might be the D (6 bases). The CDR3 spans 12 residues. Germline CDR1 and CDR2: GTSNPN and SVGIG (reference sequence). Trimming cost V 5 bases and J 6 bases, with 10 bases left between them. As DNA, the CDR3 is TGTGCCTGGGGCGAGGGGGATGAAAAACTGTTTTTT. Protein: CAWGEGDEKLFF.

This clone was seen a few times. The chain joins TRBV25-1 to TRBJ2-5; D might be TRBD1 (6 bases). The ends were cut back, 7 bases at V and 7 bases at J, with 16 bases in the middle. This CDR3 spans 13 amino acids. The germline V gene has CDR1 MGHDK and CDR2 SYGVNS. The CDR3 is CASNYRDKGTQYF. DNA of the CDR3: TGTGCCAGCAATTACAGGGACAAGGGGACCCAGTACTTC.

The chain carries TRBV7-3 and TRBJ2-7; D unresolved. With 5 bases removed from V and 3 bases from J, the gap between germline ends came to 14 bases. The CDR3 totals 14 residues. Germline V lookup: CDR1 SGHTA, CDR2 FQGTGA. The CDR3 region is CASSLHPGHYEQYF. The CDR3 DNA is TGTGCCAGCAGCCTCCATCCTGGGCACTACGAGCAGTACTTC.

In this sample, this clone turned up a few times. The chain has TRBV21-1 and TRBJ1-1. TRBV21-1 is a pseudogene locus. This CDR3 comprises 14 residues. The CDR3 DNA is TGTGCCAGCAGGTCCTTGAGGCCTAACACTGAAGCTTTCTTT. It translates to CASRSLRPNTEAFF.

There are a few counts of this clone. The J gene is TRBJ2-1, the V gene TRBV2, with 9 bases that match TRBD2. Germline V gives CDR1 SNHLY, CDR2 FYNNEI. The CDR3 length is 13 residues. The V segment lost 6 bases and the J segment 6 bases; nucleotides outside the gene matches: 3. Here the CDR3 reads CASRAGGGNEQFF. DNA for the CDR3: TGTGCCAGCAGAGCGGGAGGAGGCAATGAGCAGTTCTTC.

V gene TRBV25-1 combines with J gene TRBJ2-1; no firm D call. Trimming took off 6 bases at V and 7 bases at J, with 10 bases between the two ends. The germline CDR1 and CDR2 sequences are MGHDK and SYGVNS. The CDR3 covers 12 residues. The CDR3 region has the DNA TGTGCCAGCAGCGACATCCTTAATGAGCAGTTCTTC. Residues: CASSDILNEQFF.

The rearrangement joins TRBV4-2 to TRBJ2-1, with 7 positions matching TRBD2. V was pared by 0 bases and J by 2 bases, with 4 bases of the junction left unmatched. This CDR3 comprises 16 residues. CDR1 and CDR2 (germline): LGHNA, YNFKEQ. CDR3 in amino acids: CASSQDTSATYNEQFF. In DNA form, the CDR3 reads TGTGCCAGCAGCCAAGATACTAGCGCCACCTACAATGAGCAGTTCTTC.

The rearrangement joins TRBV7-2 to TRBJ1-4, with 8 bases lining up with TRBD1. CDR1 and CDR2 from the germline V gene are SGHTA and FQGNSA. This CDR3 region has 15 residues. Trimming at V came to 6 bases and at J to 4 bases, leaving 7 bases not matched to a gene. The CDR3 DNA follows: TGTGCCAGCAGGGTGGACAGGGACAGTAATGAAAAACTGTTTTTT. It specifies CASRVDRDSNEKLFF.

The V gene is TRBV11-2, the J gene TRBJ2-3, with D unresolved. The CDR3 loop spans 14 amino acids. Per germline, CDR1 SGHAT and CDR2 FQNNGV. The V and J ends lost 2 bases and 6 bases respectively, with 12 bases between them. This CDR3 is CASSLIAGQDTQYF. Here the CDR3 DNA reads TGTGCCAGCAGCTTAATCGCAGGCCAGGATACGCAGTATTTT.

In this sample, this clone turned up a few times. In DNA form, the CDR3 reads TGCGCCAGCAGCCAACCGATCAGGACGGATACGCAGTATTTT. This codes for CASSQPIRTDTQYF. The chain is built from TRBV4-1 and TRBJ2-3; D gene ambiguous. Between the trimmed V and J ends, which lost 2 bases and 6 bases, there was a span of 12 bases. Germline CDR1 is MGHRA and CDR2 is YSYEKL. The CDR3 runs 14 residues.

This clone was counted between two and nine times. CDR3 region: CASRDGNTEAFF. The CDR3 DNA follows: TGCGCCAGCAGGGACGGAAACACTGAAGCTTTCTTT. The chain links TRBV10-2 to TRBJ1-1; the D is unclear. The CDR3 is made up of 12 amino acids. Germline V CDR1 and CDR2: WSHSY, SAAADI. Between the trimmed V and J ends, which lost 6 bases and 2 bases, there was a span of 7 bases.

V and J are TRBV30 and TRBJ1-2, with 7 bases aligning to TRBD1. Germline V gives CDR1 GTSNPN, CDR2 SVGIG (reference sequence). V dropped 3 bases and J dropped 6; count of bases not matched to a gene: 13. The CDR3 sequence is 15 residues long. CDR3 bases: TGTGCCTGGAGCCCGCTCGGACAGGAGTGGAATGGCTACACCTTC. Amino acids: CAWSPLGQEWNGYTF.

CDR3 sequence (DNA): TGTGCCACCAGCAGAGACCGGACAGGGTACAATGAGCAGTTCTTC. This translates into CATSRDRTGYNEQFF. The V and J genes are TRBV15 and TRBJ2-1; 8 bases agree with TRBD1. Losses at the gene ends were 0 bases for V and 4 bases for J; bases not matched to a gene: 2. The CDR3 spans 15 residues. Per germline, CDR1 LNHNV and CDR2 YYDKDF (reference sequence).

This rearrangement joins TRBV28 to TRBJ2-3; 7 positions agree with TRBD2. This CDR3 is built from 14 residues. CDR1 MDHEN and CDR2 SYDVKM come from the germline V gene. Losses at the gene ends were 8 bases for V and 2 bases for J; bases not matched to a gene: 7. DNA for the CDR3: TGTGCCAGCGGGAGGGGTACGGTCACAGATACGCAGTATTTT. Translated, it gives CASGRGTVTDTQYF.

The J gene is TRBJ2-7, the V gene TRBV29-1; D possibly matches TRBD1 or TRBD2 (5 bases each). There are 16 residues in the CDR3. The germline CDR1 and CDR2 sequences are SQVTM and ANQGSEA. Between the trimmed V and J ends, which lost 5 bases and 5 bases, there was a span of 25 bases. The CDR3 sequence: CSVQGTRSWYSDEQYF. CDR3 in DNA: TGCAGCGTTCAAGGGACCCGCTCTTGGTACTCTGACGAGCAGTACTTC.